The entry below describes one T cell receptor (beta chain). This table comes from immunoSEQ multiplex PCR, and its TCRdb copy is limited to in-frame clones, with some not included. Of 120,000 or so clones in the sample, roughly 80% are singletons; the top ten hold 7.9%. This entry belongs to a study of blood T cell repertoires in COVID-19. Looking at the study overall: Specimens from acute and convalescent COVID-19 originated in the United States, Italy and Spain. Nucleic acid was either cDNA or gDNA, and it came from T cells, B-cell-depleted T cells, or PBMCs.

The sequencing sample was made of peripheral blood. This clonotype was sampled from a human donor in a cohort sampled during active COVID-19.

CDR3 residues: CASSPGLEFYEQYF. CDR3 DNA sequence: TGTGCCAGCAGCCCCGGACTTGAGTTCTACGAGCAGTACTTC. The chain employs TRBV7-9 and TRBJ2-7, with a weak D call TRBD2 (5 bases). Germline values: CDR1 SEHNR, CDR2 FQNEAQ (reference sequence). Trimming removed 5 bases from V and 3 bases from J, with 14 bases in between. The CDR3 sequence is 14 residues long.